This T cell receptor beta chain was obtained from a study of CD8 T cells in Susac syndrome. Random hexamers were used to reverse transcribe roughly 0.45 to 1 ug of RNA. One entry per CDR3 protein, called by TCRdb with MiXCR from the immunoSEQ multiplex PCR reads. Among 71,000 or so distinct CDR3 sequences listed, just over 90% were seen once. Trimming took off 5 bases at V and 5 bases at J, with 13 bases between the two ends. This CDR3 has 13 amino acids. CDR1 is SGHVS, CDR2 FNYEAQ, per germline. The sample taken for sequencing was CD4+ T cells from PBMCs. The chain has TRBV7-6 and TRBJ2-7; D gene unclear. This clonotype was sampled from a human donor with Susac syndrome. The CDR3 sequence is CASSRQNYDEQYF. CDR3 bases: TGTGCCAGCAGCCGGCAAAACTACGACGAGCAGTACTTC.